This T cell receptor (beta chain) appears in the sequencing data of a study of T cells after yellow fever vaccination. Points from the study as a whole: A weaker secondary response peaked on day 5, the primary on day 15. Booster samples showed a return of most primary-vaccination clones (around 96% CD4, approximately 88% CD8).

This clonotype turned up a few times. Its cognate antigen is unknown. The CDR3 length is 15 residues. CDR1 is MGHDK and CDR2 is SYGVNS in the germline V gene. The ends lost 1 base at V and 5 bases at J; junction bases unmatched: 7. TCRdb ran MiXCR on the 5' RACE reads and lists one entry per CDR3 protein. Among 150,000 to 200,000 distinct CDR3 sequences listed, approximately 6.8% were seen once. This material consisted of CD4+ T cells sorted from PBMCs, taken 5 to 6 days after the first yellow fever vaccination. This TCR was recovered from a man aged 18 to 35 who received the YFV17D yellow fever vaccine. The genes are TRBV25-1 and TRBJ2-5, with TRBD2 matching 7 bases. The CDR3 is CASSESSGAGETQYF. Here the CDR3 DNA reads TGTGCCAGCAGTGAATCAAGCGGGGCCGGGGAGACCCAGTACTTC.